The T cell receptor beta chain under discussion was sequenced for a study of PD-L1 blockade in urothelial cancer. Study background: At 3 weeks (second dose) and 6 weeks after starting treatment, blood was analyzed. T cells were recovered from blood samples at a median of roughly 150,000. The study, taken as a whole, reports: Durable benefit accompanied greater 3-week expansion of tumor-associated blood clones.

This clone was counted a few times. The antigen remains undetermined. The CDR3 is 16 residues long. After removal of 0 bases from V and 1 base from J, the junction contained 3 bases not matched to a gene. Assay used: immunoSEQ multiplex PCR; TCRdb lists only in-frame clones, some missing. Seen here are tens of thousands of clones, over 90% observed once, and the top ten hold roughly 10%. This chain joins TRBV6-7 and TRBJ1-2; 9 positions match TRBD1. TRBV6-7 is sorted into the ORF group, with uncertain function. The origin of this receptor is a man between 60 and 70 years old with urothelial cancer. Material: PBMCs, obtained around atezolizumab (anti-PD-L1) treatment. CDR3 in amino acids: CASSYSRGQGNYGYTF. The CDR3 DNA follows: TGTGCCAGCAGTTACTCGAGGGGACAGGGTAACTATGGCTACACCTTC.